Only a few counts were recorded for the clone carrying this TCR beta chain. The antigen is unknown. V was pared by 5 bases and J by 7 bases, with 0 bases between. The CDR3 is made up of 9 amino acids. Germline-derived CDR1 and CDR2 are SEHNR and FQNEAQ (reference sequence). These data are taken from a study of post-analysis software for immune sequencing data. Study-level points and caveats: TRBV segments more frequent in patients than in controls numbered five and included TRBV5-6, TRBV5-1 and TRBV20-1.

TCR beta cDNA libraries had unique molecular identifiers. Each CDR3 protein gets one entry after TCRdb re-called the PCR reads with MiXCR. Of roughly 800,000 distinct CDR3 sequences in the sample, 40% to 55% were seen once. The sample consisted of blood. The clonotype originates from a girl aged 5 to 17 with multiple sclerosis. The V gene is TRBV7-9, the J gene TRBJ2-1; no definite D call. CDR3 protein: CASSNEQFF. The DNA for the CDR3 is TGTGCCAGCAGCAATGAGCAGTTCTTC.